The 8 T cell receptor beta chains presented below share a single source sample, sequenced in a study of cytotoxic CD8 clonotypes in ibrutinib-treated CLL. Generated by immunoSEQ multiplex PCR, the TCRdb table keeps only in-frame clones and is missing some. The data hold more than 55,000 clones, with approximately 71% observed a single time. The material sequenced was PBMCs, taken after 12 months of ibrutinib treatment. Source of these receptors: a human donor with chronic lymphocytic leukemia.

This chain connects TRBV29-1 to TRBJ1-3; no definite D call. Germline V gene data show CDR1 as SQVTM and CDR2 as ANQGSEA. The V and J ends lost 5 bases and 9 bases respectively, with 11 bases between them. This CDR3 has 11 amino acids. CDR3 DNA sequence: TGCAGCGTTTTCCAAGAGGCCACCATATATTTT. Amino acids: CSVFQEATIYF. The full variable domain, rest sourced from reference TRBV29-1 and TRBJ1-3, is SAVISQKPSRDICQRGTSLTIQCQVDSQVTMMFWYRQQPGQSLTLIATANQGSEATYESGFVIDKFPISRPNLTFSTLTVSNMSPEDSSIYLCSVFQEATIYFGEGSWLTVV.

The V and J genes are TRBV7-9 and TRBJ2-3; 12 nucleotides match TRBD2. The V gene's germline CDR1 is SEHNR and CDR2 FQNEAQ (reference sequence). The ends lost 5 bases at V and 6 bases at J; junction bases unmatched: 9. The CDR3 spans 16 residues. The CDR3 DNA sequence: TGTGCCAGCAGCCACACTAGCGGGAGGTTATCGGATACGCAGTATTTT. Translating gives CASSHTSGRLSDTQYF. Looking up the rest from reference TRBV7-9 and TRBJ2-3 gives the full variable domain: DTGVSQNPRHKITKRGQNVTFRCDPISEHNRLYWYRQTLGQGPEFLTYFQNEAQLEKSRLLSDRFSAERPKGSFSTLEIQRTEQGDSAMYLCASSHTSGRLSDTQYFGPGTRLTVL.

The chain combines TRBV10-3 with TRBJ2-3; D is perhaps TRBD1 (6 bases). This CDR3 is 15 amino acids long. CDR1 and CDR2 from the germline V gene are ENHRY and SYGVKD. V gave up 3 bases and J gave up 3 bases, with 13 bases separating them. The CDR3 region is CAISDTGTPTDTQYF. The CDR3 nucleotides are TGTGCCATCAGTGATACCGGGACACCGACAGATACGCAGTATTTT.

CDR3 bases: TGTGCCAGCAGCGCCCGGGGAGATAGCAATCAGCCCCAGCATTTT. This translates into CASSARGDSNQPQHF. This sequence joins TRBV9 and TRBJ1-5; D remains unclear. V was pared by 3 bases and J by 0 bases, with 10 bases between. The germline gives CDR1 SGDLS, CDR2 YYNGEE. CDR3 size: 15 residues. Using reference TRBV9 and TRBJ1-5 for the parts outside the CDR3, the full variable domain is DSGVTQTPKHLITATGQRVTLRCSPRSGDLSVYWYQQSLDQGLQFLIQYYNGEERAKGNILERFSAQQFPDLHSELNLSSLELGDSALYFCASSARGDSNQPQHFGDGTRLSIL.

This chain connects TRBV5-1 to TRBJ2-6, with 8 nucleotides matching TRBD1. The V segment lost 4 bases and the J segment 4 bases; nucleotides outside the gene matches: 10. The germline gives CDR1 SGHRS, CDR2 YFSETQ. The CDR3 covers 17 residues. The DNA of the CDR3 is TGCGCCAGCAGCCTGAGGCAGGGGGCGCTAGGGGCCAACGTCCTGACTTTC. Translated: CASSLRQGALGANVLTF.

The sample holds a few counts of this clone. The genes are TRBV4-1 and TRBJ1-5, with a weak D call TRBD1 (6 bases). The CDR3 covers 15 residues. CDR1 MGHRA and CDR2 YSYEKL come from the germline V gene. V gave up 0 bases and J gave up 3 bases, with 9 bases separating them. The CDR3, as DNA: TGCGCCAGCAGCCAAGAGGACAGTTACAATCAGCCCCAGCATTTT. It yields the protein CASSQEDSYNQPQHF.

The chain carries TRBV7-6 and TRBJ2-3; 10 bases map to TRBD2. The length of the CDR3 is 19 residues. V gave up 5 bases and J gave up 2 bases; unmatched junction bases: 16. Germline V gives CDR1 SGHVS, CDR2 FNYEAQ. The CDR3 DNA sequence: TGTGCCAGCAGCCGAAGAGGACTAGCGGTTTACCGGATCACAGATACGCAGTATTTT. This sequence encodes CASSRRGLAVYRITDTQYF.

Concerning this clone: A read error may account for a junction end that differs from germline. This chain joins TRBV19 and TRBJ2-7, with D perhaps TRBD1 or TRBD2 (5 bases each). The germline CDR1 and CDR2 sequences are LNHDA and SQIVND (reference sequence). The CDR3 sequence is 10 residues long. In DNA, the CDR3 is TGTGCCAGTAGGAATTTTCAGGGAGACTTC. Protein sequence: CASRNFQGDF.